What follows is one TCR beta chain and its context. Its antigen is unknown. No base qualities exist here, and no much larger clone lies one base off it. This sample was taken from a study of CD8 T cells in Susac syndrome (dated by TCRdb to between 2017 and 2020). Regarding the research as a whole: Whether CD8+ T cell activation and differentiation in Susac syndrome was antigen driven was tested using repertoire sequencing. Paper-wide results and their limitations: The number of individuals in the TCR sequencing and HLA analysis was recognized as being relatively small.

RNA was extracted with the RNeasy kit and 0.5 to 1 ug was reverse transcribed using random hexamers. The immunoSEQ multiplex PCR assay, covering 54 Vbeta and 13 Jbeta segments, was used to amplify TCR beta CDR3 regions. PCR amplification bias was corrected by using a synthetic template baseline for primer optimization and computational correction. The paper's processing steps were these. Reads were assigned to V, D and J genes according to IMGT and analyzed in immunoSEQ Analyzer, with only productive sequences retained. Clonality was calculated as one minus the Shannon entropy normalized by log2 of the number of productive unique sequences. For each patient and control, public and private clones were evaluated among the 100 most prevalent clones. A clone was defined as Susac-specific if it was absent from the healthy and MS cohorts, from around 960 published viral clones and from other ImmuneACCESS disease sequences. TCRdb trimmed public reads at Q25 via fastp, called clones via MiXCR and kept in-frame beta chains. Rows matching on CDR3 protein sequence are summarized as one entry with the most common DNA and genes. The V and J calls and clone size are TCRdb's, not the authors'. For this sample there are around 130,000 distinct CDR3 sequences; approximately 94% appear just once. Together, the top ten hold around 0.13% of the sample.

The CDR3, cysteine through phenylalanine, is 18 amino acids long. The CDR3 DNA has 54 bases and is translated from base 1. CDR1 and CDR2 were assigned from the germline V gene (reference sequence) as SEHNR and FQNEAQ. V gives up 2 bases and J gives up 2 bases, and the segment between their germline ends measures 19 bases. High-throughput TCR beta sequencing profiled peripheral blood CD8+ and CD4+ T cells from healthy donors, Susac syndrome patients and multiple sclerosis patients. Treatment-naive patients with stable or active relapsing-remitting disease fulfilling revised McDonald criteria were used as multiple sclerosis controls. Bulk CD8+ and CD4+ T cells were purified by magnetic negative isolation, while CD8+ TEMRA cells were enriched using FACS. Blood was drawn into EDTA tubes, processed within 24 hours, and PBMCs were isolated by density gradient centrifugation. PBMCs intended for TCR sequencing were cryopreserved in liquid nitrogen and were subsequently thawed in a 37 degrees C water bath. Purity of sorted or isolated CD4+, CD8+ and CD8+ TEMRA cells was at least 90%.

The receptor chain draws on TRBV7-9 and TRBJ1-5; the D gene remains uncertain. The clonotype originates from a human donor with multiple sclerosis. Sequencing used CD4+ T cells from PBMCs. The DNA sequence is TGTGCCAGCAGCTTATGGTCGGGGAGCTTCGGTGGCAATCAGCCCCAGCATTTT. Translated, this gives CASSLWSGSFGGNQPQHF.